The clone carrying this T cell receptor (beta chain) was recorded at least ten times. The antigen remains unidentified. Uncontrolled infections, pregnancy, lactation or other autoimmune diseases led to patient exclusion. Germline CDR1 is SNHLY and CDR2 is FYNNEI. The CDR3 extends over 12 amino acids. V gave up 6 bases and J gave up 6 bases, with 11 bases separating them. The data were obtained in a study of Graves' ophthalmopathy and Graves' hyperthyroidism. Findings and limits, study-wide: In blood appeared most of the expanded thyroid clonotypes whose frequency exceeded 0.001.

RNA served as the template for amplifying TCR beta CDR3 regions. The first round was an RT-PCR with HTBI primers, and the second round was a multiplex PCR. TCRdb independently ran MiXCR on the multiplex PCR reads; one entry per CDR3 protein. The sample has approximately 150,000 distinct CDR3 sequences, roughly 36% seen once. This chain joins TRBV2 and TRBJ1-1; D not resolved. The receptor was isolated from a man aged 25 to 40 with Graves' ophthalmopathy. The specimen was peripheral blood. The CDR3 is CASSRRAAEAFF. In DNA, the CDR3 is TGTGCCAGCAGCCGAAGAGCGGCTGAAGCTTTCTTT.